The 29 T cell receptor beta chains reported below all come from one sample, sequenced in a study of robustness of blood B and T cell sequencing listed by TCRdb under 2018. TCRbeta repertoires were measured from mRNA instead of genomic DNA, an approach that captures expressed receptors. The library was made by PCR. Sequencing was carried out with an Illumina MiSeq. Synthesis of cDNA relied on SMARTScribe reverse transcriptase together with a 5' template-switch oligo that added a universal priming site. Each cDNA molecule was tagged by a 12-nucleotide random unique molecular identifier (UMI) carried on the template-switch oligo. TCRdb applied fastp at Q25 and MiXCR to the public reads, then kept only in-frame beta chains. Rows with one shared CDR3 protein collapse into an entry with the most common genes and DNA. The sample yields over a thousand distinct CDR3 sequences; approximately 70% were counted once. The ten largest account for roughly 32% of the sample.

Material: peripheral blood. The source is a human donor in good health.

This rearrangement joins TRBV10-3 to TRBJ2-7, with TRBD2 matching over 7 bases. Germline CDR1 and CDR2: ENHRY and SYGVKD. V gave up 2 bases and J gave up 3 bases; unmatched junction bases: 10. The CDR3 has 16 amino acids. CDR3 in DNA: TGTGCCATCAGTGAGCCCAGCGGGGCCCGTCTCTACGAGCAGTACTTC. Protein sequence: CAISEPSGARLYEQYF.

The chain couples TRBV29-1 to TRBJ2-7; D is undetermined. The V and J ends lost 0 bases and 5 bases respectively, with 14 bases between them. Per the germline V gene, CDR1 is SQVTM and CDR2 is ANQGSEA. The CDR3 totals 14 residues. DNA for the CDR3: TGCAGCGTTGAAGAACCGGGTAATCTACACGAGCAGTACTTC. Its translation: CSVEEPGNLHEQYF.

This clonotype was seen only once. The rearrangement uses TRBV10-3 and TRBJ2-1; D gene ambiguous. V was cut by 6 bases and J by 7 bases, with 4 bases left in between. The CDR3 is 10 amino acids. Germline CDR1 ENHRY, CDR2 SYGVKD. CDR3 amino acids: CAIRGNEQFF. The CDR3 DNA sequence: TGTGCCATCAGGGGAAATGAGCAGTTCTTC.

The chain employs TRBV11-3 and TRBJ2-1, with a tentative D call TRBD1 (6 bases). Deletions cut 5 bases from V and 3 bases from J, with 8 bases between. CDR1 is SGHNT and CDR2 is YENEEA in the germline V gene. The CDR3 runs to 13 residues. The CDR3 reads CASSTGIYNEQFF. In DNA form, the CDR3 reads TGTGCCAGCAGCACAGGGATCTACAATGAGCAGTTCTTC.

This sequence joins TRBV20-1 and TRBJ2-1; unclear D gene. Per germline, CDR1 DFQATT and CDR2 SNEGSKA (reference sequence). Trimming shortened V by 0 bases and J by 7 bases, and 16 bases separated the two germline ends. The CDR3 extends over 15 amino acids. The CDR3 DNA follows: TGCAGTGCTAGAGATTTCACAGAGGAGCGAAATGAGCAGTTCTTC. It codes for CSARDFTEERNEQFF.

The rearrangement links TRBV5-4 to TRBJ2-7; D is unresolved. From germline, CDR1 is SGHNT and CDR2 YYREEE (reference sequence). V was cut by 4 bases and J by 0 bases, with 8 bases left in between. The CDR3 consists of 13 residues. The CDR3 bases are TGTGCCAGCAGCCCGGAAGGCTCCTACGAGCAGTACTTC. As protein: CASSPEGSYEQYF.

The gene calls are TRBV29-1 and TRBJ1-4; D uncertain. With 4 bases removed from V and 6 bases from J, the gap between germline ends came to 12 bases. Germline CDR1 SQVTM, CDR2 ANQGSEA. The CDR3 contains 13 residues. The CDR3 sequence is CSVARSGDEKLFF. DNA of the CDR3: TGCAGCGTTGCAAGGTCCGGTGATGAAAAACTGTTTTTT. Using reference TRBV29-1 and TRBJ1-4 for the parts outside the CDR3, the full variable domain is SAVISQKPSRDICQRGTSLTIQCQVDSQVTMMFWYRQQPGQSLTLIATANQGSEATYESGFVIDKFPISRPNLTFSTLTVSNMSPEDSSIYLCSVARSGDEKLFFGSGTQLSVL.

The genes are TRBV20-1 and TRBJ2-7; D might be TRBD1 (6 bases). The CDR3 has 15 residues. With 0 bases removed from V and 3 bases from J, the gap between germline ends came to 15 bases. Germline V gene data show CDR1 as DFQATT and CDR2 as SNEGSKA (reference sequence). Here the CDR3 DNA reads TGCAGTGCTAGAGATCAAGGGCAGGGGATCTACGAGCAGTACTTC. It codes for CSARDQGQGIYEQYF.

The chain combines TRBV6-5 with TRBJ2-7; D is undetermined. V was clipped by 2 bases and J by 6 bases, with 14 bases between them. CDR1 is MNHEY, CDR2 SVGAGI, per germline. The CDR3 has 14 amino acids. CDR3 coding DNA: TGTGCCAGCAGTTACGCAGGAATTAGGTCCGAGCAGTACTTC. It encodes CASSYAGIRSEQYF.

In its sample, this clonotype was seen a few times. J is TRBJ1-2 and V is TRBV30, with D uncertain. This CDR3 spans 14 amino acids. CDR1 and CDR2 from the germline V gene are GTSNPN and SVGIG (reference sequence). Trimming left V 3 bases short and J 1 base short, with 12 bases between. This CDR3 is CAWRKGTLNYGYTF. DNA of the CDR3: TGTGCCTGGAGGAAGGGAACCCTTAACTATGGCTACACCTTC. Combining the CDR3 with reference TRBV30 and TRBJ1-2 gives the whole variable domain SQTIHQWPATLVQPVGSPLSLECTVEGTSNPNLYWYRQAAGRGLQLLFYSVGIGQISSEVPQNLSASRPQDRQFILSSKKLLLSDSGFYLCAWRKGTLNYGYTFGSGTRLTVV.

The rearrangement links TRBV5-1 to TRBJ2-3; D remains ambiguous. Germline CDR1 reads SGHRS; CDR2 reads YFSETQ. With 0 bases removed from V and 2 bases from J, the gap between germline ends came to 19 bases. There are 18 residues in the CDR3. The CDR3 loop reads CASSLASLAATHTDTQYF. The DNA of the CDR3 is TGCGCCAGCAGCTTGGCCAGCTTGGCGGCTACACACACAGATACGCAGTATTTT.

This clonotype appeared a few times. The genes are TRBV2 and TRBJ2-7; D remains ambiguous. CDR3 length: 13 residues. Per germline, CDR1 SNHLY and CDR2 FYNNEI. V shed 0 bases and J shed 4 bases, with 7 bases lying between them. The CDR3 bases are TGTGCCAGCAGTGAAGCCGGCCTATACGAGCAGTACTTC. This encodes CASSEAGLYEQYF.

This CDR3 reads CATSTNIEEQPRQFF. The DNA of the CDR3 is TGTGCCACCAGCACCAACATCGAGGAGCAGCCGAGGCAGTTCTTC. The chain couples TRBV15 to TRBJ2-1, with D hard to call. V gave up 4 bases and J gave up 12 bases, with 22 bases separating them. CDR1 is LNHNV and CDR2 is YYDKDF in the germline V gene (reference sequence). This CDR3 spans 15 amino acids.

The CDR3 nucleotides read TGTGCCACCAGCAGAGGGATAGCAATGAACACTGAAGCTTTCTTT. Encoded protein: CATSRGIAMNTEAFF. V is TRBV15 and J is TRBJ1-1, with no clear D. The CDR3 consists of 15 residues. V dropped 1 base and J dropped 0 bases, with 9 bases sitting between them. Germline V gene sequence: CDR1 LNHNV, CDR2 YYDKDF (reference sequence).

The V gene is TRBV6-5, the J gene TRBJ2-7, with D hard to call. Trimming removed 0 bases at V and 4 bases at J, with 16 bases between. The CDR3 runs 16 residues. CDR1 is MNHEY and CDR2 is SVGAGI in the germline V gene. The CDR3 protein is CASSYSRAARPYEQYF. In DNA form, the CDR3 reads TGTGCCAGCAGTTACTCCCGGGCGGCCCGCCCTTACGAGCAGTACTTC.

This sequence joins TRBV7-7 and TRBJ1-5, with TRBD1 as a possible D gene (5 bases). CDR1 and CDR2 from the germline V gene are SSHAT and FNYEAQ (reference sequence). This CDR3 is 13 amino acids long. The V and J ends lost 4 bases and 6 bases respectively, with 10 bases between them. CDR3 in DNA: TGTGCCAGCAGCTCAGGGATAGGTCAGCCCCAGCATTTT. It codes for CASSSGIGQPQHF.

This chain joins TRBV9 and TRBJ2-3; 8 bases line up with TRBD1. Per the germline V gene, CDR1 is SGDLS and CDR2 is YYNGEE. This CDR3 is 16 amino acids long. The V gene end was trimmed by 0 bases and the J gene end by 2 bases; junction bases not matched to a gene: 5. The CDR3 spells CASSVGARGPTDTQYF. CDR3 sequence (DNA): TGTGCCAGCAGCGTAGGAGCCAGGGGGCCCACAGATACGCAGTATTTT.

The V gene is TRBV29-1, the J gene TRBJ2-3; D unresolved. Germline V gene data show CDR1 as SQVTM and CDR2 as ANQGSEA. The CDR3 contains 13 residues. Trimming took off 3 bases at V and 6 bases at J, with 13 bases between the two ends. The CDR3 is CSVETPKRDTQYF. CDR3 DNA: TGCAGCGTTGAGACACCGAAGAGGGATACGCAGTATTTT.

The J gene is TRBJ1-2, the V gene TRBV20-1, with D unclear. The germline V gene encodes CDR1 DFQATT and CDR2 SNEGSKA (reference sequence). The CDR3 is made up of 12 amino acids. The V and J ends lost 3 bases and 3 bases respectively, with 8 bases between them. DNA of the CDR3: TGCAGTGCTAGGACCCGTTACTATGGCTACACCTTC. Translation gives CSARTRYYGYTF.

The V and J genes are TRBV3-1 and TRBJ1-1, with a possible D match to TRBD1 (6 bases). The CDR3 is 13 amino acids. The germline V gene has CDR1 LGHDT and CDR2 YNNKEL (reference sequence). Trimming shortened V by 7 bases and J by 7 bases, and 16 bases separated the two germline ends. CDR3 protein: CASTGKGVGEAFF. CDR3 coding DNA: TGTGCCAGCACAGGGAAGGGGGTCGGTGAAGCTTTCTTT.

The chain recombines TRBV29-1 with TRBJ2-7; TRBD1 agrees at 9 bases. V gave up 7 bases and J gave up 2 bases; unmatched junction bases: 6. Germline V lookup: CDR1 SQVTM, CDR2 ANQGSEA. This CDR3 contains 13 residues. CDR3 loop: CSATGDRAYEQYF. CDR3 DNA: TGCAGCGCCACAGGGGACAGGGCCTACGAGCAGTACTTC.

The rearrangement joins TRBV19 to TRBJ1-1; D gene unclear. The V gene's germline CDR1 is LNHDA and CDR2 SQIVND (reference sequence). The CDR3 has 14 residues. V lost 4 bases and J 0 bases, leaving 9 bases between the germline ends. CDR3 in DNA: TGTGCCAGTAGTAGGCAGGAGCTGAACACTGAAGCTTTCTTT. Its protein is CASSRQELNTEAFF. The full variable domain, in which reference TRBV19 and TRBJ1-1 provide the parts outside the CDR3, is DGGITQSPKYLFRKEGQNVTLSCEQNLNHDAMYWYRQDPGQGLRLIYYSQIVNDFQKGDIAEGYSVSREKKESFPLTVTSAQKNPTAFYLCASSRQELNTEAFFGQGTRLTVV.

The V call is TRBV6-6, the J call TRBJ1-2; 7 bases match TRBD1. The CDR3 contains 15 residues. Germline CDR1 and CDR2: MNHNY and SVGAGI (reference sequence). The ends lost 10 bases at V and 2 bases at J; junction bases unmatched: 13. CDR3 coding DNA: TGTGCCACCTCCCTAGGAGGGGGCTACAACTATGGCTACACCTTC. Its protein product is CATSLGGGYNYGYTF.

In its sample, this clonotype ranks as large. V gene TRBV15 combines with J gene TRBJ1-5; D is uncertain. The CDR3 length is 14 residues. Trimming removed 2 bases from V and 2 bases from J, with 7 bases in between. Germline CDR1 LNHNV, CDR2 YYDKDF (reference sequence). CDR3 sequence reads: CATSRNYGNQPQHF. The CDR3 DNA reads as TGTGCCACCAGCAGAAACTATGGCAATCAGCCCCAGCATTTT.

J is TRBJ2-4 and V is TRBV20-1; D gene ambiguous. Trimming stripped 6 bases from V and 0 bases from J, with 12 bases between. CDR1 DFQATT and CDR2 SNEGSKA come from the germline V gene (reference sequence). There are 14 residues in the CDR3. CDR3 in amino acids: CSASGSQAKNIQYF. In nucleotides, the CDR3 is TGCAGTGCCTCCGGGTCCCAAGCCAAAAACATTCAGTACTTC.

This sequence joins TRBV20-1 and TRBJ2-7; the D gene is possibly TRBD2 (6 bases). V lost 1 base and J lost 7, with 17 bases in between. The CDR3 covers 14 residues. The germline V gene encodes CDR1 DFQATT and CDR2 SNEGSKA (reference sequence). CDR3 in amino acids: CSARVGTLSGEQYF. CDR3 coding DNA: TGCAGTGCTAGAGTCGGGACTCTCTCGGGGGAGCAGTACTTC.

By sample share, this clonotype is hyperexpanded (1% or more). The gene calls are TRBV30 and TRBJ1-2; D remains unclear. V lost 0 bases, J lost 4 bases, and 12 bases lay in between. The CDR3 loop spans 14 amino acids. The germline CDR1 and CDR2 sequences are GTSNPN and SVGIG (reference sequence). The CDR3 DNA follows: TGTGCCTGGAGTGTTGAAGAGGGAAGCTATGGCTACACCTTC. Translation: CAWSVEEGSYGYTF.

The CDR3 is CASSHVRADVPYGYTF. DNA of the CDR3: TGTGCCAGCTCACACGTCCGGGCAGATGTCCCCTATGGCTACACCTTC. The V and J genes are TRBV28 and TRBJ1-2; no definite D call. V lost 8 bases to trimming and J lost 4 bases, with 23 bases between them. Germline CDR1 MDHEN, CDR2 SYDVKM. This CDR3 is built from 16 residues.

In nucleotides, the CDR3 is TGTGCCAGTAGTATAGCCACGGTCGGGGATACGCAGTATTTT. Translation gives CASSIATVGDTQYF. This chain connects TRBV19 to TRBJ2-3; D gene ambiguous. The CDR3 covers 14 residues. Germline V lookup: CDR1 LNHDA, CDR2 SQIVND (reference sequence). The germline V and J ends were trimmed by 1 base and 6 bases, with 11 bases remaining between them.